These 8 T cell receptor beta chains share one sample of origin, sequenced in a study of Graves' ophthalmopathy and Graves' hyperthyroidism. Scientists amplified the TCR beta CDR3 regions from RNA transcripts. The first-round RT-PCR employed HTBI primers together with the Qiagen OneStep RT-PCR kit. A multiplex PCR was then performed as the second round. Each CDR3 protein gets one entry after TCRdb re-called the multiplex PCR reads with MiXCR. The repertoire includes under 200,000 distinct CDR3 sequences, around two fifths of them detected once, and roughly 5.8% sits in the top ten. The sequencing sample was made of peripheral blood. Every receptor here comes from a woman in her thirties or forties with Graves' ophthalmopathy.

This chain joins TRBV7-6 and TRBJ2-5; 9 positions match TRBD2. The CDR3 consists of 15 residues. V shed 4 bases and J 2 bases; nucleotides not matched to a gene: 5. Germline V CDR1 and CDR2: SGHVS, FNYEAQ. This CDR3 is CASSSLAGIQETQYF. DNA for the CDR3: TGTGCCAGCAGCTCCCTAGCGGGAATTCAAGAGACCCAGTACTTC.

This clonotype has a count of ten or more. The CDR3 loop is CASSEFGGGGAKNIQYF. In nucleotides, the CDR3 is TGTGCCAGCAGTGAATTCGGTGGAGGCGGGGCCAAAAACATTCAGTACTTC. The chain recombines TRBV6-1 with TRBJ2-4; a possible D gene is TRBD2 (5 bases). Germline CDR1 and CDR2: MNHNS and SASEGT. The CDR3 is 17 residues long. The V end was cut by 2 bases, the J end by 1 base, with 15 bases between.

This clonotype was recorded at least ten times. For the CDR3, the DNA is TGCAGTGCTCCCAGGACAGGGAGCTCCTATAATTCACCCCTCCACTTT. This translates into CSAPRTGSSYNSPLHF. V and J are TRBV20-1 and TRBJ1-6; 8 positions agree with TRBD1. This CDR3 has 16 residues. From germline, CDR1 is DFQATT and CDR2 SNEGSKA (reference sequence). Germline trimming cut 5 bases from V and 0 bases from J; bases unmatched to any gene: 6.

This clonotype was counted at least ten times. The chain has TRBV7-2 and TRBJ2-7; maybe TRBD2 (6 bases). Trimming cost V 1 base and J 3 bases, with 13 bases left between them. The CDR3 length is 15 residues. Germline CDR1 SGHTA, CDR2 FQGNSA. CDR3 protein: CASSLVGGTHYEQYF. CDR3 in DNA: TGTGCCAGCAGCTTAGTGGGCGGGACTCACTACGAGCAGTACTTC.

The chain is built from TRBV12-3 or TRBV12-4 and TRBJ1-2; tentatively, D is TRBD1 (6 bases). V was cut by 6 bases and J by 4 bases, with 21 bases left in between. The CDR3 covers 16 residues. The CDR3 sequence is CASRPTQGTNIYGYTF. The CDR3 DNA reads as TGTGCCAGCAGGCCCACACAGGGTACTAATATCTATGGCTACACCTTC.

The chain combines TRBV6-2 or TRBV6-3 with TRBJ2-5, with D unresolved. This CDR3 contains 14 residues. The V gene's germline CDR1 is MNHEY and CDR2 SVGEGT. The V end was cut by 1 base, the J end by 3 bases, with 9 bases between. The CDR3 here is CASSYWAAKETQYF. CDR3 DNA sequence: TGTGCCAGCAGTTACTGGGCAGCTAAAGAGACCCAGTACTTC.

This clonotype was recorded at least ten times. The V and J genes are TRBV29-1 and TRBJ1-2; a possible D gene is TRBD1 (6 bases). Looked up from germline, CDR1 is SQVTM and CDR2 is ANQGSEA. This CDR3 is built from 15 residues. The V end was cut by 0 bases, the J end by 5 bases, with 16 bases between. The CDR3 nucleotides read TGCAGCGTTGAAGATGGGACACATTATCCTTATGGCTACACCTTC. Translated: CSVEDGTHYPYGYTF.

CDR3 sequence: CASSWISGSETQYF. CDR3 nucleotide sequence: TGTGCCAGCAGTTGGATTAGCGGGAGTGAGACCCAGTACTTC. The V call is TRBV12-3 or TRBV12-4, the J call TRBJ2-5, with TRBD2 matching 9 bases. The junction had 5 bases not matched to a gene; V was cut back by 4 bases and J by 5 bases. The CDR3 sequence is 14 residues long.